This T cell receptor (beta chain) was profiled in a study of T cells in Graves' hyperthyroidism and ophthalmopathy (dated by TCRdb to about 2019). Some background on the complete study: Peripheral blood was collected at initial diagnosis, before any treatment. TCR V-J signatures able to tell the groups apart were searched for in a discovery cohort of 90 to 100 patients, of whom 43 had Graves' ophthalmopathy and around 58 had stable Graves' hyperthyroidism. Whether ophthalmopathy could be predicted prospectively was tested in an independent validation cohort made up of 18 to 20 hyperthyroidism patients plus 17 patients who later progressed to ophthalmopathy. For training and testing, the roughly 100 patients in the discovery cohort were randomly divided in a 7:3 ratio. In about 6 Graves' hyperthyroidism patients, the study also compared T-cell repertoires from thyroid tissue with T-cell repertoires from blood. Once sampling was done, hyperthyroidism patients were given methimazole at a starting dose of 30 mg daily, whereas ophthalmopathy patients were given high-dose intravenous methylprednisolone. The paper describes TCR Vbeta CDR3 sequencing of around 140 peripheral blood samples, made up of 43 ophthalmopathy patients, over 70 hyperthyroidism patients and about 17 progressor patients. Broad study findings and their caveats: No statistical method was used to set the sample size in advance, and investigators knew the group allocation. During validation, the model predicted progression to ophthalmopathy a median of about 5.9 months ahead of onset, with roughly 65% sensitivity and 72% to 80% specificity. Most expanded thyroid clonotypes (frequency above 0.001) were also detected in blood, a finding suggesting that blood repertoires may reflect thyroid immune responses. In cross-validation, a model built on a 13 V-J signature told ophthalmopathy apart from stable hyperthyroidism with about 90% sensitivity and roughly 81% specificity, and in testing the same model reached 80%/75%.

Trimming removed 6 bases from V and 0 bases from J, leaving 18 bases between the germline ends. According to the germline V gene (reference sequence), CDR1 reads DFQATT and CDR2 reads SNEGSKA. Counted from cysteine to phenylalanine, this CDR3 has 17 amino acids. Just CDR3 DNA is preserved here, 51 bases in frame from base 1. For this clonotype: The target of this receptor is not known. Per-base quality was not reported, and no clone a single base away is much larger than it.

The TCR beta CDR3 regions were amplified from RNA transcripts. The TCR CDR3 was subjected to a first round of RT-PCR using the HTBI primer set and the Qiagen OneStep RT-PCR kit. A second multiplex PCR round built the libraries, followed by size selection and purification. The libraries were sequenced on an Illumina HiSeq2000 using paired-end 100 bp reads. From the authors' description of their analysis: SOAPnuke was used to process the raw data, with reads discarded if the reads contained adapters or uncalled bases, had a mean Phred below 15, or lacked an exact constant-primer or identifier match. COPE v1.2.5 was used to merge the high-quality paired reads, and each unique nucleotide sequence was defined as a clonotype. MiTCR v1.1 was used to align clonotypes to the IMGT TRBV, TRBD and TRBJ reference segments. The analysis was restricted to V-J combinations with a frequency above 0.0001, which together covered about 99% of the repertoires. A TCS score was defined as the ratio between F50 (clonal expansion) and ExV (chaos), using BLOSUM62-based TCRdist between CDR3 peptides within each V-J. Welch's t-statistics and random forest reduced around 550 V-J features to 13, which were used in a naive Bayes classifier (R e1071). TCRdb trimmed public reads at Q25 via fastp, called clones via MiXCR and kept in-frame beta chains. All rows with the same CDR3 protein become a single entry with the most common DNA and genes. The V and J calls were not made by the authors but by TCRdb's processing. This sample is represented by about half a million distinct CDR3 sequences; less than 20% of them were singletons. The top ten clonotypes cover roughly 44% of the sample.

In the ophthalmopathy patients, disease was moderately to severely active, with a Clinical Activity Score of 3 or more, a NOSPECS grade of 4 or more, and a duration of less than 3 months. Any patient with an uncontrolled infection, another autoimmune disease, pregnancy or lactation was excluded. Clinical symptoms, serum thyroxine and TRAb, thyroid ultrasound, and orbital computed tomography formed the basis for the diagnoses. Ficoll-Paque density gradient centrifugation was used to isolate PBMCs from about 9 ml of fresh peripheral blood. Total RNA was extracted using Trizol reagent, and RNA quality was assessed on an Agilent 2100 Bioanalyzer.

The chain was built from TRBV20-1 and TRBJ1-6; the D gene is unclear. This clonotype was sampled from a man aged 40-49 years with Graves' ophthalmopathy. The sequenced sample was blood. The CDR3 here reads CSARRFDLSSYNSPLHF. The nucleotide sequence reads TGCAGTGCGAGACGGTTCGATCTGAGCTCCTATAATTCACCCCTCCACTTT.